Following are 9 T cell receptor beta chains from one sample sequenced in a study of shared clonotypes between healthy human individuals. The method was immunoSEQ multiplex PCR; TCRdb's version includes in-frame clones alone and lacks a portion of them. The sample contains roughly 400,000 clones, roughly 96% of which appear only once. The specimen was memory CD8+ T cells sorted from blood. Subset in this sample: CD45RO+ cells pooled with CCR7-negative TemRA cells. Receptors originate from a man under 40 in good health.

This chain links TRBV28 with TRBJ1-2; D uncertain. The CDR3 length is 11 residues. Germline lookup yields CDR1 MDHEN and CDR2 SYDVKM. V lost 7 bases to trimming and J lost 6 bases, with 9 bases between them. The CDR3 DNA reads TGTGCCAGCACTTCAACCAATGGCTACACCTTC. Amino acid sequence: CASTSTNGYTF.

This clone was found a few times. The V and J genes are TRBV6-5 and TRBJ2-3; no clear D. From germline, CDR1 is MNHEY and CDR2 SVGAGI. The ends were cut back, 0 bases at V and 3 bases at J, with 4 bases in the middle. The CDR3 totals 13 residues. The CDR3: CASSYSETDTQYF. CDR3 DNA: TGTGCCAGCAGTTACTCGGAGACAGATACGCAGTATTTT.

The chain combines TRBV11-2 with TRBJ2-7; 9 nucleotides match TRBD1. With V trimmed by 3 bases and J by 4 bases, 4 bases remained unmatched. This CDR3 is built from 14 residues. Germline CDR1 reads SGHAT; CDR2 reads FQNNGV. The CDR3 nucleotides are TGTGCCAGCAGCTTTGGGACAGGGATGTACGAGCAGTACTTC. This translates into CASSFGTGMYEQYF. The full variable domain, completed using reference TRBV11-2 and TRBJ2-7, is EAGVAQSPRYKIIEKRQSVAFWCNPISGHATLYWYQQILGQGPKLLIQFQNNGVVDDSQLPKDRFSAERLKGVDSTLKIQPAKLEDSAVYLCASSFGTGMYEQYFGPGTRLTVT.

This chain joins TRBV18 and TRBJ2-2; 9 nucleotides line up with TRBD1. The length of the CDR3 is 16 residues. The germline CDR1 and CDR2 sequences are KGHSH and LQKENI. The ends lost 4 bases at V and 1 base at J; junction bases unmatched: 4. This chain's CDR3 is CASSLRTGVNTGELFF. The CDR3 coding sequence is TGTGCCAGCTCACTCCGGACAGGGGTGAACACCGGGGAGCTGTTTTTT.

The chain has TRBV6-1 and TRBJ1-4, with D perhaps TRBD1 (5 bases). The length of the CDR3 is 14 residues. The germline gives CDR1 MNHNS, CDR2 SASEGT. Trimming shortened V by 6 bases and J by 5 bases, and 13 bases separated the two germline ends. The CDR3 loop is CASRRDGRNEKLFF. The CDR3 DNA is TGTGCCAGCAGGCGGGACGGAAGAAATGAAAAACTGTTTTTT.

J is TRBJ2-2 and V is TRBV7-2; D is unresolved. V lost 5 bases, J lost 3 bases, and 10 bases lay in between. CDR1 is SGHTA and CDR2 is FQGNSA in the germline V gene. The CDR3 has 14 residues. CDR3 residues: CASSTRRDTGELFF. The CDR3 coding sequence is TGTGCCAGCAGCACCCGCCGGGACACCGGGGAGCTGTTTTTT.

This chain joins TRBV5-6 and TRBJ2-3, with D possibly being TRBD2 (6 bases). CDR1 is SGHDT, CDR2 YYEEEE, per germline. The V end was cut by 3 bases, the J end by 10 bases, with 21 bases between. The CDR3 is 15 residues long. The CDR3 reads CASSSRLDSTTPQYF. The CDR3 DNA reads TGTGCCAGCAGCTCCCGACTAGATTCTACTACGCCGCAGTATTTT.

V and J are TRBV27 and TRBJ2-6; tentative D call: TRBD2 (6 bases). Trimming removed 3 bases at V and 4 bases at J, with 13 bases between. The CDR3 loop spans 16 amino acids. The germline V gene has CDR1 MNHEY and CDR2 SMNVEV (reference sequence). The CDR3 sequence: CASSFRGGSGANVLTF. The CDR3 DNA is TGTGCCAGCAGTTTCCGGGGAGGCTCAGGGGCCAACGTCCTGACTTTC.

The rearrangement joins TRBV2 to TRBJ1-2; no clear D. The CDR3 runs to 12 residues. The ends were cut back, 2 bases at V and 0 bases at J, with 1 base in the middle. CDR1 is SNHLY and CDR2 is FYNNEI in the germline V gene. CDR3 residues: CASSETNYGYTF. For the CDR3, the DNA is TGTGCCAGCAGTGAAACTAACTATGGCTACACCTTC.